This T cell receptor (beta chain) was captured by sequencing in a study of blood T cells in healthy people across ages. With a J-beta primer mix and a sample-barcoded 5' primer, a second PCR ran 7 to 11 cycles. TCRdb independently ran MiXCR on the 5' RACE reads; one entry per CDR3 protein. Among around 1.5 million distinct CDR3 sequences listed, 30% to 40% were seen once. In this sample, this clonotype turned up a few times. Material: blood. The source of this sequence is a woman aged 25 to 39 in good health.

The chain's CDR3 is CASSPLAGEYTGELFF. The CDR3 coding sequence is TGCGCCAGCAGCCCACTAGCGGGGGAGTACACCGGGGAGCTGTTTTTT. The rearrangement joins TRBV4-1 to TRBJ2-2; 11 nucleotides agree with TRBD2. CDR1 MGHRA and CDR2 YSYEKL come from the germline V gene. The CDR3 consists of 16 residues. V gave up 4 bases and J gave up 3 bases; unmatched junction bases: 4.